The 5 T cell receptor beta chains below were found in one sample sequenced in a study of blood T cell repertoires in COVID-19. The data were produced by immunoSEQ multiplex PCR, yet TCRdb's version contains in-frame clones alone and is incomplete. Here the sample spans around 250,000 clones, roughly four fifths being singletons. The sequenced sample was PBMCs or T cells enriched from blood (not recorded which). These TCRs come from a man aged 35 to 55 who had been exposed to COVID-19.

This chain joins TRBV10-3 and TRBJ2-5; 8 bases line up with TRBD2. V gave up 3 bases and J gave up 4 bases; unmatched junction bases: 7. The CDR3 runs to 15 residues. Germline V lookup: CDR1 ENHRY, CDR2 SYGVKD. The DNA of the CDR3 is TGTGCCATCAGTGATGCGTCGAGCGGGAGAGAGACCCAGTACTTC. This sequence encodes CAISDASSGRETQYF.

This chain links TRBV23-1 with TRBJ2-3; 9 nucleotides match TRBD2. TRBV23-1 is reported as an ORF; its role is uncertain. The V and J ends lost 7 bases and 6 bases, in that order; junction bases with no gene match: 11. The CDR3 length is 15 residues. The CDR3 region has the DNA TGCGCCAGCATTGACCACTCGCGGGGGGGGGATACGCAGTATTTT. Its translation is CASIDHSRGGDTQYF.

This clone was seen just once. The gene calls are TRBV18 and TRBJ2-3; TRBD2 might be the D (6 bases). The V gene lost 3 bases and the J gene lost 4 bases, with 14 bases spanning the gap. The germline V gene has CDR1 KGHSH and CDR2 LQKENI. The CDR3 sequence is 15 residues long. The CDR3 bases are TGTGCCAGCTCACCTCCGACTAGAAAGGCAGATACGCAGTATTTT. Encoded protein: CASSPPTRKADTQYF.

The J gene is TRBJ1-2, the V gene TRBV6-5, with 7 bases lining up with TRBD1. Germline values: CDR1 MNHEY, CDR2 SVGAGI. J gave up 4 bases and V 6 bases, and 8 bases lay outside the gene matches. The CDR3 is 14 amino acids. CDR3 coding DNA: TGTGCCAGCAGGTCCCGACAGGGACTCTATGGCTACACCTTC. Protein: CASRSRQGLYGYTF.

This chain uses TRBV2 with TRBJ2-7; weak D call: TRBD2 (6 bases). Deletions cut 7 bases from V and 3 bases from J, with 19 bases between. The germline CDR1 and CDR2 sequences are SNHLY and FYNNEI. The CDR3 loop spans 15 amino acids. The CDR3 loop is CASNSQASENYEQYF. The CDR3 coding sequence is TGTGCCAGCAATTCACAGGCTAGCGAAAACTACGAGCAGTACTTC.